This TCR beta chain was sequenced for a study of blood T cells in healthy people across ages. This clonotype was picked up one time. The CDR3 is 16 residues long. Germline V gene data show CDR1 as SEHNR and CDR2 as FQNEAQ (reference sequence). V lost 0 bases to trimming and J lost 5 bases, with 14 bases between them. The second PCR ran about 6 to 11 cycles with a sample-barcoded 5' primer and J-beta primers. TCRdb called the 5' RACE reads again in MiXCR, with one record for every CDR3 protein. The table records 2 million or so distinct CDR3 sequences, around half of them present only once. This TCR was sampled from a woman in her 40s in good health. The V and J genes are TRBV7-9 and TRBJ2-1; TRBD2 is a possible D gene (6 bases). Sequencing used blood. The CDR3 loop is CASSLAFSGVHNEQFF. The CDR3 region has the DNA TGTGCCAGCAGCTTAGCGTTTAGCGGAGTCCACAATGAGCAGTTCTTC. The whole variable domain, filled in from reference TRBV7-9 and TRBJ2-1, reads DTGVSQNPRHKITKRGQNVTFRCDPISEHNRLYWYRQTLGQGPEFLTYFQNEAQLEKSRLLSDRFSAERPKGSFSTLEIQRTEQGDSAMYLCASSLAFSGVHNEQFFGPGTRLTVL.